Listed below are T cell receptor beta chains from one sample, sequenced in a study of CD8+ T cells in alopecia areata. Here immunoSEQ multiplex PCR was the method, and the copy in TCRdb shows in-frame clones only, minus some. Of 140,000 to 150,000 clones listed, around 51% are singletons. The sample consisted of CD4+ T cells sorted from blood, taken at week 0. The receptor source for this set is a human donor with alopecia areata. Both conserved end residues are part of each CDR3. Each record gives: clone size, D gene, J gene, V gene, CDR3 DNA, CDR3 protein. D genes are given only for firm matches. A row's size may be missing; if present it is once, few, many or a size class.

clone size: .; D gene: .; J gene: TRBJ2-1; V gene: TRBV9; CDR3 DNA: TGTGCCAGCAGTGAGACGGAAAGGAACCATGAGCAGTTCTTC; CDR3 protein: CASSETERNHEQFF
clone size: .; D gene: .; J gene: TRBJ1-1; V gene: TRBV23-1; CDR3 DNA: TGCGCCAGCACGGGGTTAGGGGGGAACACTGAAGCTTTCTTT; CDR3 protein: CASTGLGGNTEAFF
clone size: .; D gene: .; J gene: TRBJ2-2; V gene: TRBV5-1; CDR3 DNA: TGCGCCACGGGGCCGGGGCCCCAAAGGACCGGGGAGCTGTTTTTT; CDR3 protein: CATGPGPQRTGELFF
clone size: few; D gene: .; J gene: TRBJ2-3; V gene: TRBV29-1; CDR3 DNA: TGCAGCGTTAATAGCGGCACAGATACGCAGTATTTT; CDR3 protein: CSVNSGTDTQYF
clone size: .; D gene: .; J gene: TRBJ1-2; V gene: TRBV4-2; CDR3 DNA: TGTGCCAGCAGCCAAGATGTTGATCACTATGGCTACACCTTC; CDR3 protein: CASSQDVDHYGYTF
clone size: .; D gene: TRBD1; J gene: TRBJ2-2; V gene: TRBV29-1; CDR3 DNA: TGCGCCGGGGGACAGGGGACCTCGAACACCGGGGAGCTGTTTTTT; CDR3 protein: CAGGQGTSNTGELFF
clone size: .; D gene: TRBD2; J gene: TRBJ2-1; V gene: TRBV5-4; CDR3 DNA: TGTGCCAGCAGCTTGGGCGGGGGGGACAATGAGCAGTTCTTC; CDR3 protein: CASSLGGGDNEQFF
clone size: .; D gene: TRBD1; J gene: TRBJ1-4; V gene: TRBV9; CDR3 DNA: TGTGCCAGCAGCCTCCCCCCGGACAGGGGTTTTGAAAAACTGTTTTTT; CDR3 protein: CASSLPPDRGFEKLFF
clone size: few; D gene: TRBD1; J gene: TRBJ1-5; V gene: TRBV2; CDR3 DNA: TGTGCCAGCAGTAAGACAGGGGGCAATCAGCCCCAGCATTTT; CDR3 protein: CASSKTGGNQPQHF
clone size: .; D gene: .; J gene: TRBJ1-1; V gene: TRBV6-1; CDR3 DNA: TGTGCCAGCAAGGAGAACACTGAAGCTTTCTTT; CDR3 protein: CASKENTEAFF
clone size: .; D gene: TRBD2; J gene: TRBJ2-3; V gene: TRBV30; CDR3 DNA: TGTGCCTGGAGGGCTAGCGGGAGTTCAGATACGCAGTATTTT; CDR3 protein: CAWRASGSSDTQYF
clone size: few; D gene: .; J gene: TRBJ1-5; V gene: TRBV7-8; CDR3 DNA: TGTGCCAGCAGCCCTGGACAAAATCAGCCCCAGCATTTT; CDR3 protein: CASSPGQNQPQHF